The present T cell receptor (beta chain) was sequenced within a study of T cell changes during pregnancy in multiple sclerosis (dated by TCRdb to about 2019). Broadly, across the study: In women with multiple sclerosis, the researchers looked at how the T cell repertoire shifted as pregnancy progressed.

For this clone: The target of this receptor is not known. No base qualities exist here, and no much larger clone lies one base off it.

Library construction relied on the immunoSEQ multiplex PCR assay. TCRdb took over this immuneACCESS table, retaining in-frame rearrangements with V and J assigned. Such tables are incomplete; in checked studies, under half of the missing clones stem from an unresolved V gene, and the remainder is unexplained. In this sample the table shows about 22,000 clones, roughly 92% of which occur a single time. Roughly 0.68% of the sample is held by the ten biggest clonotypes. The germline V gene (reference sequence) sets CDR1 to MNHNY and CDR2 to SVGAGI. Ends trimmed: V by 3 bases, J by 13 bases; bases unmatched to a gene: 9. From cysteine to phenylalanine, the CDR3 is 14 amino acids long. Only the CDR3 DNA is retained, 42 bases long and in frame from the first base.

This receptor was taken from a female donor in good health, enrolled as a control in a pregnancy study. Here the chain combines TRBV6-6 and TRBJ1-4; 9 central bases correspond to TRBD1. The sequencing used CD4+ T cells from peripheral blood mononuclear cells, collected after pregnancy. DNA sequence: TGTGCCAGCAGTTATGAACAGGGGGCCTCGGGACTGTTTTTT. Its protein reads: CASSYEQGASGLFF.